The 28 T cell receptor beta chains given below trace back to one sample, sequenced in a study of blood T cell repertoires in COVID-19. Here immunoSEQ multiplex PCR was the method, and the copy in TCRdb shows in-frame clones only, minus some. The table records some 150,000 clones, approximately 90% of them present only once. The specimen was peripheral blood. The source is a woman aged 45-60 years with acute or convalescent COVID-19.

The rearrangement joins TRBV27 to TRBJ1-1; 7 positions match TRBD1. Unmatched junction bases numbered 21, after V lost 5 bases and J lost 6 bases. Germline lookup yields CDR1 MNHEY and CDR2 SMNVEV (reference sequence). The CDR3 consists of 18 residues. For the CDR3, the DNA is TGTGCCAGCAGTACGGAATCAGGACAGGCTGTGATCGGTGCTGAAGCTTTCTTT. As protein: CASSTESGQAVIGAEAFF.

The J gene is TRBJ1-5, the V gene TRBV2; D unresolved. The CDR3 spans 12 residues. Germline V lookup: CDR1 SNHLY, CDR2 FYNNEI. V gave up 7 bases and J gave up 5 bases, with 9 bases separating them. CDR3 DNA: TGTGCCAGCAACCTAGTGGATCAGCCCCAGCATTTT. This gives the protein CASNLVDQPQHF.

The chain joins TRBV19 to TRBJ2-2, with TRBD2 identical over 8 bases. The ends lost 4 bases at V and 1 base at J; junction bases unmatched: 5. The CDR3 length is 16 residues. The germline CDR1 and CDR2 sequences are LNHDA and SQIVND (reference sequence). The CDR3 coding sequence is TGTGCCAGTAGTACCCCCGGGGGGGGGAACACCGGGGAGCTGTTTTTT. Translating it yields CASSTPGGGNTGELFF. Full variable domain (rest looked up from reference TRBV19 and TRBJ2-2): DGGITQSPKYLFRKEGQNVTLSCEQNLNHDAMYWYRQDPGQGLRLIYYSQIVNDFQKGDIAEGYSVSREKKESFPLTVTSAQKNPTAFYLCASSTPGGGNTGELFFGEGSRLTVL.

The CDR3: CASSFTPSSYNEQFF. The CDR3 DNA follows: TGTGCCAGCAGCTTTACTCCTAGCTCCTACAATGAGCAGTTCTTC. This chain uses TRBV7-2 with TRBJ2-1, with D uncertain. The CDR3 totals 15 residues. CDR1 is SGHTA and CDR2 is FQGNSA in the germline V gene. Trimming left V 3 bases short and J 0 bases short, with 9 bases between.

This chain uses TRBV11-2 with TRBJ2-1; D gene unclear. Trimming removed 1 base at V and 3 bases at J, with 7 bases between. This CDR3 spans 14 amino acids. The V gene's germline CDR1 is SGHAT and CDR2 FQNNGV. The CDR3 sequence: CASSLASLYNEQFF. CDR3 DNA sequence: TGTGCCAGCAGCTTAGCCTCTCTCTACAATGAGCAGTTCTTC.

This clone was recorded only once. The chain employs TRBV7-2 and TRBJ1-3, with D hard to call. CDR3 size: 13 residues. Trimming took off 4 bases at V and 3 bases at J, with 7 bases between the two ends. Germline V gene data show CDR1 as SGHTA and CDR2 as FQGNSA. As DNA, the CDR3 is TGTGCCAGCAGCTCTTTCGGTGGAAACACCATATATTTT. It translates to CASSSFGGNTIYF.

The chain recombines TRBV29-1 with TRBJ1-5; TRBD1 might be the D (5 bases). CDR3 length: 15 amino acids. Trimming cost V 4 bases and J 4 bases, with 17 bases left between them. Germline assignment: CDR1 SQVTM and CDR2 ANQGSEA. CDR3 coding DNA: TGCAGCGTTGGGGAGGGGCTCCTCGGGAATCAGCCCCAGCATTTT. This translates into CSVGEGLLGNQPQHF.

The chain's CDR3 is CAWVGGLGGNTEAFF. The CDR3 DNA sequence: TGTGCCTGGGTCGGCGGCCTGGGAGGGAACACTGAAGCTTTCTTT. The chain recombines TRBV30 with TRBJ1-1; D call uncertain. Trimming shortened V by 5 bases and J by 1 base, and 17 bases separated the two germline ends. The length of the CDR3 is 15 residues. Germline CDR1 reads GTSNPN; CDR2 reads SVGIG (reference sequence).

The chain joins TRBV6-5 to TRBJ2-1; 10 bases map to TRBD1. Germline lookup yields CDR1 MNHEY and CDR2 SVGAGI. This CDR3 spans 15 amino acids. V dropped 6 bases and J dropped 5; count of bases not matched to a gene: 7. CDR3 region: CASSFGQGVNNEQFF. In nucleotides, the CDR3 is TGTGCCAGCAGCTTTGGACAGGGGGTAAACAATGAGCAGTTCTTC.

This chain links TRBV19 with TRBJ2-2; TRBD2 aligns across 8 bases. The CDR3 has 16 residues. Germline V gene lookup returns CDR1 LNHDA and CDR2 SQIVND (reference sequence). The junction had 5 bases not matched to a gene; V was cut back by 2 bases and J by 3 bases. CDR3 sequence (DNA): TGTGCCAGTAGTATAAGCGGGAGACGAGACACCGGGGAGCTGTTTTTT. This sequence encodes CASSISGRRDTGELFF.

The gene calls are TRBV3-1 (or the pseudogene TRBV3-2) and TRBJ2-7; possibly TRBD1 for D (6 bases). The CDR3 is made up of 14 amino acids. The V gene lost 4 bases and the J gene lost 0 bases, with 10 bases spanning the gap. Germline CDR1 LGHDT, CDR2 YNNKEL (reference sequence). The CDR3, as DNA: TGTGCCAGCAGCCCCGGGACATACTCCTACGAGCAGTACTTC. Residues: CASSPGTYSYEQYF.

The rearrangement joins TRBV7-3 to TRBJ2-3; 8 nucleotides align to TRBD2. The trim removed 5 bases at V and 0 bases at J, leaving 13 bases unmatched. The CDR3 loop spans 18 amino acids. The germline CDR1 and CDR2 sequences are SGHTA and FQGTGA. CDR3 bases: TGTGCCAGCAGCCCCGCCGGCGGGGGGACCTCTAGCACAGATACGCAGTATTTT. The encoded protein is CASSPAGGGTSSTDTQYF.

This chain uses TRBV2 with TRBJ1-4; D is uncertain. The germline gives CDR1 SNHLY, CDR2 FYNNEI. The CDR3 totals 16 residues. Trimming shortened V by 0 bases and J by 1 base, and 9 bases separated the two germline ends. CDR3 bases: TGTGCCAGCAGTGAAGCGCTTGGCAGAACTAATGAAAAACTGTTTTTT. As protein: CASSEALGRTNEKLFF.

The chain joins TRBV9 to TRBJ1-2, with D perhaps matching TRBD1 (5 bases). Germline loops: CDR1 SGDLS, CDR2 YYNGEE. The CDR3 totals 14 residues. The V end lost 6 bases, the J end lost 2 bases, and 14 bases lay between the germline ends. Written as DNA, the CDR3 is TGTGCCAGCAAGGGGCAATCCTCCAACTATGGCTACACCTTC. Protein sequence: CASKGQSSNYGYTF.

V and J are TRBV7-9 and TRBJ1-1, with D hard to call. CDR1 and CDR2 (germline): SEHNR, FQNEAQ (reference sequence). The CDR3 loop spans 13 amino acids. Trimming cost V 3 bases and J 3 bases, with 8 bases left between them. The CDR3 loop reads CASSLVEDTEAFF. As DNA, the CDR3 is TGTGCCAGCAGCTTGGTTGAGGACACTGAAGCTTTCTTT.

This chain joins TRBV5-6 and TRBJ1-2; 10 bases are shared with TRBD1. The V and J ends lost 4 bases and 7 bases, in that order; junction bases with no gene match: 7. The CDR3 has 14 amino acids. Germline V gene sequence: CDR1 SGHDT, CDR2 YYEEEE. This CDR3 is CASSRGQGMGGYTF. DNA of the CDR3: TGTGCCAGCAGCCGGGGACAGGGGATGGGTGGCTACACCTTC.

The rearrangement joins TRBV6-5 to TRBJ2-3; D possibly corresponds to TRBD2 (6 bases). This CDR3 has 14 residues. The V gene lost 8 bases and the J gene lost 4 bases, with 16 bases spanning the gap. Germline loops: CDR1 MNHEY, CDR2 SVGAGI. Written as DNA, the CDR3 is TGTGCCAGCTCGGGGCGGGATACGGCAGATACGCAGTATTTT. It is translated as CASSGRDTADTQYF.

The chain recombines TRBV10-3 with TRBJ2-5; 8 nucleotides line up with TRBD1. J was trimmed by 4 bases and V by 0 bases; bases with no gene match: 4. Germline V gene data show CDR1 as ENHRY and CDR2 as SYGVKD. This CDR3 is built from 15 residues. The CDR3 loop is CAISESGQGAETQYF. In nucleotides, the CDR3 is TGTGCCATCAGTGAGTCCGGACAGGGTGCAGAGACCCAGTACTTC.

Details on this clone: Other DNA sequences within the sample encode an identical CDR3. V usage is TRBV20-1 and J usage is TRBJ2-7; D gene unclear. The CDR3 is 11 residues long. V lost 3 bases to trimming and J lost 5 bases, with 8 bases between them. Germline-derived CDR1 and CDR2 are DFQATT and SNEGSKA (reference sequence). In DNA form, the CDR3 reads TGCAGTGCTAGCTCGGGTCACGAGCAGTACTTC. This codes for CSASSGHEQYF.

This chain uses TRBV6-5 with TRBJ1-2; D perhaps matches TRBD1 (5 bases). Germline CDR1 is MNHEY and CDR2 is SVGAGI. V lost 5 bases to trimming and J lost 6 bases, with 13 bases between them. CDR3 length: 13 residues. DNA of the CDR3: TGTGCCAGCAGTACAGGACACAACAATGGCTACACCTTC. This gives the protein CASSTGHNNGYTF.

In DNA form, the CDR3 reads TGTGCCAGCAGTGGAACAGGGGGCGCCAGCACCGGGGAGCTGTTTTTT. Translation: CASSGTGGASTGELFF. The rearrangement joins TRBV2 to TRBJ2-2; 9 bases fit TRBD1. The CDR3 is 16 amino acids. With V trimmed by 4 bases and J by 4 bases, 7 bases remained unmatched. In germline, CDR1 is SNHLY, CDR2 FYNNEI.

The chain is built from TRBV19 and TRBJ2-3, with 9 bases identical to TRBD2. The CDR3 is made up of 17 amino acids. From germline, CDR1 is LNHDA and CDR2 SQIVND (reference sequence). Trimming removed 2 bases from V and 1 base from J; junction bases left unmatched: 7. The chain's CDR3 is CASSINIRTSGTDTQYF. DNA for the CDR3: TGTGCCAGTAGTATAAATATTAGGACTAGCGGCACAGATACGCAGTATTTT.

The V call is TRBV6-5, the J call TRBJ1-2; TRBD1 aligns across 8 bases. The length of the CDR3 is 16 residues. Germline V gives CDR1 MNHEY, CDR2 SVGAGI. J was trimmed by 3 bases and V by 0 bases; bases with no gene match: 6. The CDR3 nucleotides are TGTGCCAGCAGTTACTCGATGGGACAGGACCACTATGGCTACACCTTC. This translates into CASSYSMGQDHYGYTF.

The gene calls are TRBV10-3 and TRBJ2-5, with 7 bases identical to TRBD2. The J segment lost 4 bases and the V segment lost 3 bases, leaving 5 bases of the junction unmatched. The V gene's germline CDR1 is ENHRY and CDR2 SYGVKD. The length of the CDR3 is 14 residues. As DNA, the CDR3 is TGTGCCATCAGTGACCGAAGCGGGGTAGAGACCCAGTACTTC. Its translation: CAISDRSGVETQYF.

The J gene is TRBJ1-3, the V gene TRBV19; possible D gene TRBD1, 5 bases. The germline V and J ends were trimmed by 3 bases and 0 bases, with 9 bases remaining between them. The CDR3 contains 15 residues. Per germline, CDR1 LNHDA and CDR2 SQIVND (reference sequence). DNA for the CDR3: TGTGCCAGTAGTATTACAGGCGCCTCTGGAAACACCATATATTTT. Protein product: CASSITGASGNTIYF.

CDR3 sequence reads: CAWSILGDTQYF. CDR3 bases: TGTGCCTGGAGTATACTAGGGGATACGCAGTATTTT. The V and J genes are TRBV30 and TRBJ2-3; D might be TRBD2 (5 bases). V was trimmed by 2 bases and J by 6 bases, leaving 9 bases between them. Per the germline V gene, CDR1 is GTSNPN and CDR2 is SVGIG (reference sequence). The CDR3 consists of 12 residues.

Here the CDR3 DNA reads TGTGCCAGCAGCCCGCCGGGACTAGCGGTCCTCAATGAGCAGTTCTTC. It codes for CASSPPGLAVLNEQFF. The chain carries TRBV7-2 and TRBJ2-1; the match to TRBD2 covers 11 bases. The J segment lost 6 bases and the V segment lost 5 bases, leaving 9 bases of the junction unmatched. The CDR3 runs 16 residues. In germline, CDR1 is SGHTA, CDR2 FQGNSA.

V and J are TRBV6-6 and TRBJ2-7, with TRBD2 matching over 9 bases. The CDR3 is 15 residues long. The germline V gene encodes CDR1 MNHNY and CDR2 SVGAGI (reference sequence). After removal of 2 bases from V and 2 bases from J, the junction contained 4 bases not matched to a gene. The CDR3 is CASSYASGMAYEQYF. CDR3 nucleotides: TGTGCCAGCAGTTACGCTAGCGGGATGGCCTACGAGCAGTACTTC.